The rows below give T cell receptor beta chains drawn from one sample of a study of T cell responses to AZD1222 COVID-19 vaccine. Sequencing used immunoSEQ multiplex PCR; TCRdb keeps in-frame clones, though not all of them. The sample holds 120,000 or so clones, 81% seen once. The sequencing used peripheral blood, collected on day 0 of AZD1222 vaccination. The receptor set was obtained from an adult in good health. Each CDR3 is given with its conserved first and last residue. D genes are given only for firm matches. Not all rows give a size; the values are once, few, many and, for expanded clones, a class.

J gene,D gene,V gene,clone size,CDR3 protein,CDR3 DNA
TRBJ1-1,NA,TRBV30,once,CAWSVLAAKGAEAFF,TGTGCCTGGAGTGTACTAGCCGCAAAGGGCGCTGAAGCTTTCTTT
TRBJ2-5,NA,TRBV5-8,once,CASSLAILGKETQYF,TGTGCCAGCAGCTTGGCTATCCTAGGGAAAGAGACCCAGTACTTC
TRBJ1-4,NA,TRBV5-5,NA,CATYRDTTNEKLFF,TGTGCCACCTACAGGGACACCACTAATGAAAAACTGTTTTTT
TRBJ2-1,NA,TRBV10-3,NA,CAISEPTGVGGNEQFF,TGTGCCATCAGTGAACCTACAGGGGTTGGAGGGAATGAGCAGTTCTTC
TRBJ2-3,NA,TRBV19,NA,CASSIQDLSTDTQYF,TGTGCCAGTAGTATTCAGGACCTTAGCACAGATACGCAGTATTTT
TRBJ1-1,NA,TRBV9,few,CASSPGGNSNTEAFF,TGTGCCAGCAGCCCAGGAGGGAATTCGAACACTGAAGCTTTCTTT
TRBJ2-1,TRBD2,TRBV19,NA,CASSIGRGGYNEQFF,TGTGCCAGTAGTATTGGGCGGGGGGGTTACAATGAGCAGTTCTTC
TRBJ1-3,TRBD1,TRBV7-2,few,CASSLGGTGAVGNTIYF,TGTGCCAGCAGCTTAGGAGGGACAGGGGCCGTTGGAAACACCATATATTTT
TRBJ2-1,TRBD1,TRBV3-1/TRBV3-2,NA,CASSQEKQGVNEQFF,TGTGCCAGCAGCCAAGAAAAACAGGGGGTCAATGAGCAGTTCTTC
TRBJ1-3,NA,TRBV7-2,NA,CASSLRGPRDGNTIYF,TGTGCCAGCAGCCTCCGGGGGCCCAGGGACGGAAACACCATATATTTT
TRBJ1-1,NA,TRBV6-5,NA,CASSRQTNTEAFF,TGTGCCAGCAGTCGACAGACGAACACTGAAGCTTTCTTT
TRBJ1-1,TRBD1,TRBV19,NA,CASKDRPLSEAFF,TGTGCCAGTAAGGACAGGCCCCTATCTGAAGCTTTCTTT
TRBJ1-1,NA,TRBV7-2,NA,CASSFGQGNTEAFF,TGTGCCAGCAGCTTTGGGCAGGGTAACACTGAAGCTTTCTTT
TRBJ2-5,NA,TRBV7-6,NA,CASSPNAPVGSETQYF,TGTGCCAGCAGCCCAAACGCCCCGGTAGGGTCGGAGACCCAGTACTTC
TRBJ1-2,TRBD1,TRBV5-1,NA,CASSEGDRGTFGYTF,TGCGCCAGCAGCGAAGGGGACAGGGGCACCTTTGGCTACACCTTC
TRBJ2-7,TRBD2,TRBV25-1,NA,CASSESGLAYEQYF,TGTGCCAGCAGTGAGTCCGGACTAGCCTACGAGCAGTACTTC
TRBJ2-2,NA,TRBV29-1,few,CSVRVTGELFF,TGCAGCGTTAGGGTAACCGGGGAGCTGTTTTTT
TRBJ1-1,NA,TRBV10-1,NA,CASSESRGTSTEAFF,TGCGCCAGCAGTGAGTCAAGGGGGACTAGCACTGAAGCTTTCTTT
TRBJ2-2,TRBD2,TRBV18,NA,CASSLVWSGGDTGELFF,TGTGCCAGCTCACTGGTTTGGAGCGGGGGAGACACCGGGGAGCTGTTTTTT
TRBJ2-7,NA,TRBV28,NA,CASGSALEQYF,TGTGCCAGCGGATCCGCACTTGAGCAGTACTTC
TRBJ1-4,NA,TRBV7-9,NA,CASSRSQPNEKLFF,TGTGCCAGCAGCCGATCGCAGCCCAATGAAAAACTGTTTTTT
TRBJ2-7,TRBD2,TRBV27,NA,CASSGRGAGAYEQYF,TGTGCCAGCAGTGGGCGGGGGGCAGGGGCCTACGAGCAGTACTTC
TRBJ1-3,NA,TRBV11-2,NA,CASSLRTAGNTIYF,TGTGCCAGCAGCTTACGGACGGCTGGAAACACCATATATTTT
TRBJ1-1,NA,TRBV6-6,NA,CASSYIRTGGATEAFF,TGTGCCAGCAGTTACATAAGAACCGGGGGCGCGACTGAAGCTTTCTTT
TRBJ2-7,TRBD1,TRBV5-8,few,CASSWTGAYEQYF,TGTGCCAGCAGCTGGACAGGGGCCTACGAGCAGTACTTC
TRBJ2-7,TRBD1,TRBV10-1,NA,CASSLGQGPYEQYF,TGCGCCAGCAGTTTGGGACAGGGACCTTACGAGCAGTACTTC
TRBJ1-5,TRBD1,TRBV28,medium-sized,CASSSSGTGYQPQHF,TGTGCCAGCAGTTCGTCCGGGACAGGGTATCAGCCCCAGCATTTT